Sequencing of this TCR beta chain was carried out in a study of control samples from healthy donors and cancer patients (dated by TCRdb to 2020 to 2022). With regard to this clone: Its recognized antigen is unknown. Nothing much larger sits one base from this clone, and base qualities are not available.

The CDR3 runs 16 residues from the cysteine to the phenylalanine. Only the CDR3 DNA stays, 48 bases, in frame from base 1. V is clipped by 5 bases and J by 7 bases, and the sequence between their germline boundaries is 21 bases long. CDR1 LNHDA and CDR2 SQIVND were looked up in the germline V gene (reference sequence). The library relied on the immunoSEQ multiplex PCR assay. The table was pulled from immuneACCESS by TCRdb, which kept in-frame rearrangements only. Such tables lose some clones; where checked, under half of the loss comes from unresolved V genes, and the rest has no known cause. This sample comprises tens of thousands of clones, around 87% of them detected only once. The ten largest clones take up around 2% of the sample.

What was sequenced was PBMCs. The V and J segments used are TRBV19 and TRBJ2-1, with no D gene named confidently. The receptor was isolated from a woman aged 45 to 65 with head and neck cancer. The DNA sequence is TGTGCCAGTAGTTCCGCTGGTCAGTTACCTCTAAATGAGCAGTTCTTC. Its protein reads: CASSSAGQLPLNEQFF.